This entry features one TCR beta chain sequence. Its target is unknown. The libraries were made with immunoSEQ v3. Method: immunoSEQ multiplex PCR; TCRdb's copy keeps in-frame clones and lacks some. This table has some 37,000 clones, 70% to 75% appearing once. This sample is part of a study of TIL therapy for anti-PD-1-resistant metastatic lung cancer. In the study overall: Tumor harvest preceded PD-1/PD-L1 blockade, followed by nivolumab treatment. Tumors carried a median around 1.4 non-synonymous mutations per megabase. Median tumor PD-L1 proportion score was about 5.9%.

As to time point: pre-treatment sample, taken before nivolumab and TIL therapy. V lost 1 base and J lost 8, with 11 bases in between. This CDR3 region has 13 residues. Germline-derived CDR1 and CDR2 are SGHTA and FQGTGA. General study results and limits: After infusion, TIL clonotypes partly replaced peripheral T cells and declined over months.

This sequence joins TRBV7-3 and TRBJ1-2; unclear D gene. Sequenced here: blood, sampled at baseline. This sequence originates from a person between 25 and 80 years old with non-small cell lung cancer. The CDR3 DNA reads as TGTGCCAGCAGCTTAAGGGGTCAACTGGGCTACACCTTC. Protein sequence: CASSLRGQLGYTF.